Shown below are 21 T cell receptor beta chains from a single sample sequenced in a study of early T cells in non-severe SARS-CoV-2 infection. TCRdb independently ran MiXCR on the 5' RACE reads; one entry per CDR3 protein. The sample lists about 79,000 distinct CDR3 sequences; 10% to 12% were seen once. Sample: whole blood. The receptors here all came from an adult who was a healthcare worker with PCR-confirmed SARS-CoV-2 infection or an uninfected control (not recorded which).

This clonotype was observed at least ten times. The rearrangement uses TRBV4-3 and TRBJ2-7; D call uncertain. V lost 0 bases to trimming and J lost 3 bases, with 6 bases between them. Germline V CDR1 and CDR2: LGHNA, YSLEER. The CDR3 has 13 amino acids. The DNA for the CDR3 is TGCGCCAGCAGCCAAGATTTCGACTACGAGCAGTACTTC. Residues: CASSQDFDYEQYF.

The chain recombines TRBV6-1 with TRBJ1-1, with no clear D. Germline V gives CDR1 MNHNS, CDR2 SASEGT. V lost 6 bases and J 1 base, leaving 9 bases between the germline ends. This CDR3 has 13 residues. CDR3 sequence (DNA): TGTGCCAGCAGCGTTTTAACGAACACTGAAGCTTTCTTT. This codes for CASSVLTNTEAFF.

This clonotype was seen repeatedly, ten times or more. This chain connects TRBV20-1 to TRBJ1-5; D remains unclear. CDR3 size: 12 residues. V was cut by 2 bases and J by 2 bases, with 4 bases left in between. CDR1 and CDR2 (germline): DFQATT, SNEGSKA (reference sequence). CDR3 bases: TGCAGTGCTAGAAAGGGCAATCAGCCCCAGCATTTT. Its translation is CSARKGNQPQHF.

The chain has TRBV7-9 and TRBJ1-3, with no clear D. Germline V gene data show CDR1 as SEHNR and CDR2 as FQNEAQ (reference sequence). Trimming shortened V by 5 bases and J by 4 bases, and 12 bases separated the two germline ends. The CDR3 has 14 residues. CDR3 bases: TGTGCCAGCAGCCGCGAGGGCTGGGGAAACACCATATATTTT. It is translated as CASSREGWGNTIYF. Variable domain in full (rest from reference TRBV7-9 and TRBJ1-3): DTGVSQNPRHKITKRGQNVTFRCDPISEHNRLYWYRQTLGQGPEFLTYFQNEAQLEKSRLLSDRFSAERPKGSFSTLEIQRTEQGDSAMYLCASSREGWGNTIYFGEGSWLTVV.

The chain has TRBV12-3 or TRBV12-4 and TRBJ2-5; 7 positions match TRBD1. V dropped 5 bases and J dropped 0; count of bases not matched to a gene: 6. This CDR3 comprises 15 residues. The chain's CDR3 is CASSIRQGYQETQYF. CDR3 nucleotides: TGTGCCAGCAGTATCAGACAGGGATACCAAGAGACCCAGTACTTC.

The chain employs TRBV6-2 or TRBV6-3 and TRBJ2-3, with no clear D. Germline CDR1 reads MNHEY; CDR2 reads SVGEGT. The CDR3 covers 15 residues. V lost 0 bases, J lost 7 bases, and 14 bases lay in between. CDR3 region: CASSYSLESPYTQYF. The DNA of the CDR3 is TGTGCCAGCAGTTACTCTCTAGAATCGCCCTATACGCAGTATTTT.

In its sample, this clonotype was seen many times. The rearrangement links TRBV7-6 to TRBJ2-2; D may correspond to TRBD1 or TRBD2 (5 bases each). The V end lost 2 bases, the J end lost 7 bases, and 14 bases lay between the germline ends. The CDR3 length is 15 residues. Germline V gene lookup returns CDR1 SGHVS and CDR2 FNYEAQ. The CDR3 loop is CASSLLTGRVGELFF. DNA for the CDR3: TGTGCCAGCAGCTTATTGACGGGGCGCGTCGGGGAGCTGTTTTTT.

This clonotype was counted only a few times. This chain joins TRBV19 and TRBJ2-1; D remains unclear. V dropped 3 bases and J dropped 4 bases, with 16 bases sitting between them. The CDR3 loop spans 16 amino acids. The germline V gene has CDR1 LNHDA and CDR2 SQIVND (reference sequence). CDR3 sequence reads: CASSIIGNQLYNEQFF. The CDR3, as DNA: TGTGCCAGTAGTATCATTGGGAACCAGTTGTACAATGAGCAGTTCTTC.

This clonotype was observed a handful of times. This sequence joins TRBV20-1 and TRBJ2-1, with D perhaps matching TRBD1 (5 bases). The CDR3 spans 12 residues. CDR1 DFQATT and CDR2 SNEGSKA come from the germline V gene (reference sequence). With 5 bases removed from V and 8 bases from J, the gap between germline ends came to 13 bases. This chain's CDR3 is CSAPRRADEQFF. CDR3 in DNA: TGCAGTGCTCCTCGCAGGGCGGATGAGCAGTTCTTC.

The V gene is TRBV9, the J gene TRBJ2-1; D unresolved. The germline CDR1 and CDR2 sequences are SGDLS and YYNGEE. The CDR3 has 15 amino acids. V was pared by 5 bases and J by 0 bases, with 12 bases between. The CDR3 nucleotides read TGTGCCAGCAGTAGACCGCTAAGCTCCTACAATGAGCAGTTCTTC. Translating gives CASSRPLSSYNEQFF.

This clonotype was observed at least ten times. The V call is TRBV7-8, the J call TRBJ2-7; 9 bases are shared with TRBD1. Trimming at V came to 4 bases and at J to 6 bases, leaving 16 bases not matched to a gene. The CDR3 extends over 17 amino acids. Germline V lookup: CDR1 SGHVS, CDR2 FQNEAQ. The DNA for the CDR3 is TGTGCCAGCAGCTCCCGGGGTCGGGGGACAGGGTCTTCCGAGCAGTACTTC. Residues: CASSSRGRGTGSSEQYF.

This clonotype was seen a handful of times. V gene TRBV5-3 combines with J gene TRBJ1-5; D gene unclear. TRBV5-3 is classed as an ORF, of uncertain function. V was pared by 1 base and J by 2 bases, with 4 bases between. The CDR3 contains 13 residues. For the CDR3, the DNA is TGTGCCAGAAGCTTGCAGGGCAATCAGCCCCAGCATTTT. Translation gives CARSLQGNQPQHF.

This clonotype came up a few times. The chain has TRBV7-9 and TRBJ1-1; 8 positions match TRBD1. Trimming took 1 base from V and 6 from J; bases not matched to a gene: 7. The germline gives CDR1 SEHNR, CDR2 FQNEAQ (reference sequence). CDR3 length equals 15 residues. DNA of the CDR3: TGTGCCAGCAGCTTAGAGGGACAGGCGCATTCTGAAGCTTTCTTT. Translating gives CASSLEGQAHSEAFF.

This rearrangement joins TRBV11-2 to TRBJ2-4; TRBD1 aligns across 9 bases. V lost 0 bases to trimming and J lost 8 bases; unmatched junction nucleotides: 5. This CDR3 spans 15 amino acids. From germline, CDR1 is SGHAT and CDR2 FQNNGV. CDR3 loop: CASSLDRGQGDIQYF. The CDR3 DNA sequence: TGTGCCAGCAGCTTAGATAGGGGACAGGGTGACATTCAGTACTTC.

This clonotype was seen ten or more times. V usage is TRBV20-1 and J usage is TRBJ2-1, with D uncertain. This CDR3 region has 12 residues. Per the germline V gene, CDR1 is DFQATT and CDR2 is SNEGSKA (reference sequence). Trimming stripped 5 bases from V and 6 bases from J, with 11 bases between. The CDR3 DNA is TGCAGTGCTCTCGGCGCCCCCAATGAGCAGTTCTTC. Amino acid sequence: CSALGAPNEQFF.

This clonotype was detected many times. This chain uses TRBV18 with TRBJ1-1; 9 bases align to TRBD1. Germline lookup yields CDR1 KGHSH and CDR2 LQKENI. The J segment lost 6 bases and the V segment lost 2 bases, leaving 4 bases of the junction unmatched. This CDR3 region has 14 residues. The CDR3 is CASSPWTGVAEAFF. DNA of the CDR3: TGTGCCAGCTCACCATGGACAGGGGTAGCTGAAGCTTTCTTT. The complete variable domain, with remaining parts taken from reference TRBV18 and TRBJ1-1, reads NAGVMQNPRHLVRRRGQEARLRCSPMKGHSHVYWYRQLPEEGLKFMVYLQKENIIDESGMPKERFSAEFPKEGPSILRIQQVVRGDSAAYFCASSPWTGVAEAFFGQGTRLTVV.

This clonotype was seen many times. This chain joins TRBV11-2 and TRBJ2-7; no clear D. Germline CDR1 SGHAT, CDR2 FQNNGV. Trimming stripped 2 bases from V and 5 bases from J, with 13 bases between. The CDR3 loop spans 14 amino acids. CDR3 region: CASSLKGGSDEQYF. In nucleotides, the CDR3 is TGTGCCAGCAGCTTAAAGGGTGGTTCGGACGAGCAGTACTTC.

Many counts were recorded for this clonotype. This rearrangement joins TRBV30 to TRBJ2-4; D ambiguous. In germline, CDR1 is GTSNPN, CDR2 SVGIG (reference sequence). The CDR3 covers 14 residues. The V gene lost 1 base and the J gene lost 7 bases, with 14 bases spanning the gap. This CDR3 reads CAWSEGGIANIQYF. CDR3 in DNA: TGTGCCTGGAGTGAGGGTGGCATCGCGAACATTCAGTACTTC.

V gene TRBV12-2 combines with J gene TRBJ2-3; the D segment call TRBD1 is taken from the table without a DNA check. TRBV12-2 is a listed pseudogene. The CDR3 consists of 20 residues. CDR3 loop: CASRLVRGDGSPFSTDTQYF. DNA for the CDR3: TGTGCAAGTCGCTTAGTAAGGGGGGACGGATCCCCTTTTAGCACAGATACGCAGTATTTT.

The chain carries TRBV29-1 and TRBJ1-1; D gene ambiguous. Trimming shortened V by 5 bases and J by 4 bases, and 8 bases separated the two germline ends. Germline CDR1 reads SQVTM; CDR2 reads ANQGSEA. The CDR3 consists of 11 residues. CDR3 region: CSVMDFTEAFF. The CDR3 region has the DNA TGCAGCGTTATGGATTTCACTGAAGCTTTCTTT.

This chain uses TRBV9 with TRBJ2-5; 8 bases map to TRBD2. Germline lookup yields CDR1 SGDLS and CDR2 YYNGEE. V lost 0 bases to trimming and J lost 4 bases; unmatched junction nucleotides: 5. The CDR3 spans 15 residues. In nucleotides, the CDR3 is TGTGCCAGCAGCGTAGCCGGGACTAGTGGAGAGACCCAGTACTTC. Amino acids: CASSVAGTSGETQYF.